Listed below are T cell receptor beta chains from one sample, sequenced in a study of T cells in tuberculosis. TCRdb keeps only in-frame clones here, not all; method: immunoSEQ multiplex PCR. Here the sample spans some 41,000 clones, 94% being singletons. Source material: PBMCs. These receptors came from a donor aged 10-29 years with latent tuberculosis or without tuberculosis infection. Some clones in this sample may be carry-over from other donors' samples. The CDR3 runs from the conserved cysteine through the conserved F or W. A D gene is named only where the DNA matches it firmly. Some rows have no size entry. The others give once, few or many, or a class for an expanded clone.

abundance: NA; d_gene: TRBD1; v_gene: TRBV5-1; j_gene: TRBJ2-3; CDR3nt: TGCGCCAGCAGCTTGGGAGCAGGGGGCTTCACAGATACGCAGTATTTT; CDR3aa: CASSLGAGGFTDTQYF
abundance: NA; d_gene: NA; v_gene: TRBV5-1; j_gene: TRBJ1-6; CDR3nt: TGCGCCAGCAGCTTGGGGCAGGGGCATTATTCACCCCTCCACTTT; CDR3aa: CASSLGQGHYSPLHF
abundance: NA; d_gene: TRBD1; v_gene: TRBV19; j_gene: TRBJ2-7; CDR3nt: TGTGCCAGTAGTAGGGGACAGGGACCCTACGAGCAGTACTTC; CDR3aa: CASSRGQGPYEQYF
abundance: NA; d_gene: TRBD2; v_gene: TRBV4-1; j_gene: TRBJ2-5; CDR3nt: TGCGCCAGCAGCCAAGTTAAGATCGGGGGGCAAGAGACCCAGTACTTC; CDR3aa: CASSQVKIGGQETQYF
abundance: NA; d_gene: NA; v_gene: TRBV28; j_gene: TRBJ1-2; CDR3nt: TGTGCCAGCAGTTTCTACAGCTATGGCTACACCTTC; CDR3aa: CASSFYSYGYTF
abundance: NA; d_gene: NA; v_gene: TRBV6-1; j_gene: TRBJ1-5; CDR3nt: TGTGCCAGCAGTGTACGCCGGGACTGGGATCGGCCCCAGCATTTT; CDR3aa: CASSVRRDWDRPQHF
abundance: NA; d_gene: TRBD1; v_gene: TRBV10-3; j_gene: TRBJ1-1; CDR3nt: TGTGCCATCAGTACCCGGGACAGAAACACTGAAGCTTTCTTT; CDR3aa: CAISTRDRNTEAFF
abundance: NA; d_gene: NA; v_gene: TRBV10-3; j_gene: TRBJ2-1; CDR3nt: TGTGCCATCAGTGACGTGAATGAGCAGTTCTTC; CDR3aa: CAISDVNEQFF
abundance: NA; d_gene: NA; v_gene: TRBV7-2; j_gene: TRBJ2-2; CDR3nt: TGTGCCAGCAGCTTAGTACACAGGAGGGCCGGGGAGCTGTTTTTT; CDR3aa: CASSLVHRRAGELFF
abundance: NA; d_gene: TRBD2; v_gene: TRBV5-1; j_gene: TRBJ2-1; CDR3nt: TGCGCCAGCAGCGGTGGGACTAGCGGGGGGAATGAGCAGTTCTTC; CDR3aa: CASSGGTSGGNEQFF
abundance: NA; d_gene: NA; v_gene: TRBV28; j_gene: TRBJ1-4; CDR3nt: TGTGCCAGCAGTTCTCCTAATGAAAAACTGTTTTTT; CDR3aa: CASSSPNEKLFF
abundance: NA; d_gene: NA; v_gene: TRBV19; j_gene: TRBJ1-1; CDR3nt: TGTGCCAGTAGAGGACTTGGGCGCATGAACACTGAAGCTTTCTTT; CDR3aa: CASRGLGRMNTEAFF
abundance: NA; d_gene: NA; v_gene: TRBV19; j_gene: TRBJ1-2; CDR3nt: TGTGCCAGTAGTAACACGGCTAGCTATGGCTACACCTTC; CDR3aa: CASSNTASYGYTF
abundance: few; d_gene: TRBD1; v_gene: TRBV19; j_gene: TRBJ2-2; CDR3nt: TGTGCCAGTAGTCCAAACTCGAGGACAGGGGTGGGGGAGCTGTTTTTT; CDR3aa: CASSPNSRTGVGELFF
abundance: NA; d_gene: NA; v_gene: TRBV19; j_gene: TRBJ1-4; CDR3nt: TGTGCCACCACCCGAGGAGAAAAACTGTTTTTT; CDR3aa: CATTRGEKLFF
abundance: NA; d_gene: NA; v_gene: TRBV19; j_gene: TRBJ1-1; CDR3nt: TGTGCCAGTACAACGGGGGGCACTGAAGCTTTCTTT; CDR3aa: CASTTGGTEAFF
abundance: NA; d_gene: TRBD2; v_gene: TRBV6-4; j_gene: TRBJ2-1; CDR3nt: TGTGCCAGCAGTGACCGAGCGGGGGGGGGTTACAATGAGCAGTTCTTC; CDR3aa: CASSDRAGGGYNEQFF
abundance: NA; d_gene: NA; v_gene: TRBV11-3; j_gene: TRBJ2-1; CDR3nt: TGTGCCAGCAGCTTAGAGGGCAGAGTAATCAATGAGCAGTTCTTC; CDR3aa: CASSLEGRVINEQFF
abundance: NA; d_gene: TRBD1; v_gene: TRBV29-1; j_gene: TRBJ1-1; CDR3nt: TGCAGCTCTCAAGACAGGGCAAAGAACACTGAAGCTTTCTTT; CDR3aa: CSSQDRAKNTEAFF
abundance: few; d_gene: NA; v_gene: TRBV5-8; j_gene: TRBJ1-2; CDR3nt: TGTGCCAGCAGCTCCAGGGGCCTCTATGGCTACACCTTC; CDR3aa: CASSSRGLYGYTF
abundance: few; d_gene: NA; v_gene: TRBV11-2; j_gene: TRBJ1-2; CDR3nt: TGTGCCAGCAGTCCAACGGGGAATACTAACTATGGCTACACCTTC; CDR3aa: CASSPTGNTNYGYTF
abundance: NA; d_gene: TRBD2; v_gene: TRBV5-4; j_gene: TRBJ2-7; CDR3nt: TGTGCCAGCAGCTTAGCGGGGGACCCCTACGAGCAGTACTTC; CDR3aa: CASSLAGDPYEQYF
abundance: NA; d_gene: NA; v_gene: TRBV4-3; j_gene: TRBJ2-2; CDR3nt: TGCGCCAGCAGCCCCCTCGGGGGAACCGGGGAGCTGTTTTTT; CDR3aa: CASSPLGGTGELFF
abundance: once; d_gene: TRBD1; v_gene: TRBV27; j_gene: TRBJ1-2; CDR3nt: TGTGCCAGCAGTTTATGGGGGACAGACATCAGCTATGGCTACACCTTC; CDR3aa: CASSLWGTDISYGYTF
abundance: NA; d_gene: NA; v_gene: TRBV6-5; j_gene: TRBJ1-6; CDR3nt: TGTGCCAGCAGTTACTCGATGGCAGGGGAGTCACCCCTCCACTTT; CDR3aa: CASSYSMAGESPLHF
abundance: NA; d_gene: NA; v_gene: TRBV7-3; j_gene: TRBJ2-5; CDR3nt: TGTGCCAGCAGCTTAGCCCAGGGTGGGCAAGAGACCCAGTACTTC; CDR3aa: CASSLAQGGQETQYF
abundance: NA; d_gene: NA; v_gene: TRBV19; j_gene: TRBJ1-3; CDR3nt: TGTGCCAGTTCGGGGTTATTCGGAAACACCATATATTTT; CDR3aa: CASSGLFGNTIYF
abundance: NA; d_gene: TRBD1; v_gene: TRBV19; j_gene: TRBJ2-2; CDR3nt: TGTGCCAGTAGTACCACGGGACAGTTTACCGGGGAGCTGTTTTTT; CDR3aa: CASSTTGQFTGELFF
abundance: NA; d_gene: TRBD2; v_gene: TRBV19; j_gene: TRBJ2-7; CDR3nt: TGTGCCAGTAGTATAGCTAGCGGGGGGTACGAGCAGTACTTC; CDR3aa: CASSIASGGYEQYF
abundance: NA; d_gene: NA; v_gene: TRBV7-9; j_gene: TRBJ1-3; CDR3nt: TGTGCCAGCAGCTTAAGAGGAGCGTACTCTGGAAACACCATATATTTT; CDR3aa: CASSLRGAYSGNTIYF
abundance: NA; d_gene: NA; v_gene: TRBV19; j_gene: TRBJ1-5; CDR3nt: TGTGCCAGTAGTATCCAGGACAATCAGCCCCAGCATTTT; CDR3aa: CASSIQDNQPQHF